The rows below give T cell receptor beta chains drawn from one sample of a study of T-cell memory formation after mild COVID-19. Each CDR3 protein is one row after TCRdb ran MiXCR on the 5' RACE reads. Among around 300,000 distinct CDR3 sequences, approximately 12% were seen once, and the ten largest hold about a fifth. Sequenced input: PBMCs or a T cell subset sorted from them (not recorded which). These TCRs come from a young man who had mild COVID-19 (a few samples of this study predate the infection). Cell type and time point are not known. Each CDR3 is given with its conserved first and last residue. A D gene is named only where the DNA matches it firmly. Part of the rows lack a size; the others show once, few, many or a class for expanded clones.

TRBV6-5,NA,many,TRBJ2-1,CASRLNGGVLYNEQFF,TGTGCCAGCAGACTCAACGGAGGGGTCCTATACAATGAGCAGTTCTTC
TRBV12-3/TRBV12-4,NA,few,TRBJ1-1,CASHRDLNTEAFF,TGTGCCAGCCATCGGGATCTTAACACTGAAGCTTTCTTT
TRBV2,NA,few,TRBJ2-5,CASSEERGRETQYF,TGTGCCAGCAGTGAGGAACGCGGGCGAGAGACCCAGTACTTC
TRBV29-1,NA,NA,TRBJ1-1,CSVESGPEAFF,TGCAGCGTTGAATCGGGCCCTGAAGCTTTCTTT
TRBV14,NA,many,TRBJ2-7,CASSQGRLLSYEQYF,TGTGCCAGCAGCCAAGGACGGCTACTTTCCTACGAGCAGTACTTC
TRBV24-1,NA,NA,TRBJ1-5,CATSDQRPRGRDQPQHF,TGTGCCACCAGTGACCAACGCCCCCGGGGGCGAGATCAGCCCCAGCATTTT
TRBV5-6,TRBD2,many,TRBJ2-3,CASSLARLAGEPSTDTQYF,TGTGCCAGCAGCTTGGCGCGGCTAGCGGGGGAACCTAGCACAGATACGCAGTATTTT
TRBV6-5,NA,few,TRBJ1-1,CASRRSFDPRTEAFF,TGTGCCAGCAGGAGGTCTTTTGACCCGAGGACTGAAGCTTTCTTT
TRBV29-1,TRBD1,once,TRBJ1-1,CSVEGRTGANTEAFF,TGCAGCGTTGAAGGGCGGACAGGGGCGAACACTGAAGCTTTCTTT
TRBV4-3,TRBD1,few,TRBJ2-7,CASSQGQGSSYEQYF,TGCGCCAGCAGCCAGGGACAGGGGAGCTCCTACGAGCAGTACTTC
TRBV11-2,NA,NA,TRBJ2-5,CASSAQVQETQYF,TGTGCCAGCAGCGCCCAGGTCCAAGAGACCCAGTACTTC
TRBV12-3/TRBV12-4,NA,NA,TRBJ1-3,CASRLLSGRGNTIYF,TGTGCCAGCAGACTACTTTCGGGGCGAGGAAACACCATATATTTT
TRBV7-6,NA,few,TRBJ1-1,CASSLNSAAEAFF,TGTGCCAGCAGCTTAAACAGTGCCGCTGAAGCTTTCTTT
TRBV7-9,TRBD2,few,TRBJ2-5,CASSPLPGLAPSQETQYF,TGTGCCAGCAGCCCTTTACCGGGACTAGCTCCCTCCCAAGAGACCCAGTACTTC
TRBV7-2,TRBD1,many,TRBJ1-2,CASSRDRNYGYTF,TGTGCCAGCAGTCGGGACAGAAACTATGGCTACACCTTC
TRBV7-3,NA,few,TRBJ2-3,CASSSGPDTQYF,TGTGCCAGCAGCTCCGGGCCAGATACGCAGTATTTT
TRBV4-3,NA,few,TRBJ1-5,CASSQTMNQPQHF,TGCGCCAGCAGCCAAACGATGAATCAGCCCCAGCATTTT
TRBV20-1,NA,NA,TRBJ1-1,CSASTVNTEAFF,TGCAGTGCTAGTACAGTGAACACTGAAGCTTTCTTT
TRBV4-3,NA,few,TRBJ2-2,CASSQDTPQAGELFF,TGCGCCAGCAGCCAAGATACCCCCCAGGCCGGGGAGCTGTTTTTT
TRBV5-5,TRBD1,NA,TRBJ2-1,CASSIGQGGGEQFF,TGTGCCAGCAGCATCGGACAGGGGGGAGGTGAGCAGTTCTTC
TRBV6-5,TRBD1,NA,TRBJ2-3,CASTDRGDTQYF,TGTGCCAGCACCGACAGGGGGGATACGCAGTATTTT
TRBV2,NA,NA,TRBJ1-5,CASSESWGYSNQPQHF,TGTGCCAGCAGTGAAAGTTGGGGATATAGCAATCAGCCCCAGCATTTT
TRBV7-2,TRBD1,NA,TRBJ1-2,CASSLYQGAENGYTF,TGTGCCAGCAGCTTATACCAGGGGGCGGAAAATGGCTACACCTTC
TRBV19,NA,NA,TRBJ1-6,CASSMQLVTQSPLHF,TGTGCCAGTAGTATGCAGTTGGTCACCCAGTCACCCCTCCACTTT
TRBV7-2,NA,NA,TRBJ1-2,CASSFPGTLGGYTF,TGTGCCAGCAGCTTCCCCGGGACCCTAGGGGGCTACACCTTC
TRBV7-2,NA,NA,TRBJ1-5,CASSLGGRAGNQPQHF,TGTGCCAGCAGCTTAGGTGGTAGGGCAGGGAATCAGCCCCAGCATTTT
TRBV7-2,TRBD2,NA,TRBJ2-7,CASSLVGRGDGYEQYF,TGTGCCAGCAGCTTAGTCGGTCGGGGGGACGGCTACGAGCAGTACTTC
TRBV6-5,NA,NA,TRBJ2-7,CASSYWNSGGEQYF,TGTGCCAGCAGTTACTGGAATAGTGGGGGCGAGCAGTACTTC
TRBV4-3,NA,many,TRBJ2-1,CASSQDHAWGGTHEQFF,TGCGCCAGCAGCCAAGATCATGCGTGGGGAGGAACCCATGAGCAGTTCTTC
TRBV7-3,TRBD2,few,TRBJ2-3,CASSWTSGGTYTDTQYF,TGTGCCAGCAGCTGGACTAGCGGGGGGACCTACACAGATACGCAGTATTTT
TRBV11-2,NA,NA,TRBJ2-2,CASRGAGGFPTGELFF,TGTGCCAGCAGGGGGGCAGGGGGGTTCCCCACCGGGGAGCTGTTTTTT
TRBV24-1,NA,NA,TRBJ1-2,CATSDSGYGYTF,TGTGCCACCAGTGATTCAGGGTATGGCTACACCTTC
TRBV12-3/TRBV12-4,TRBD2,NA,TRBJ2-2,CASSLAWGLAGGNHGTGELFF,TGTGCCAGCAGTTTAGCCTGGGGACTAGCGGGGGGAAATCACGGCACCGGGGAGCTGTTTTTT
TRBV29-1,TRBD1,many,TRBJ2-3,CSVERTGDADTQYF,TGCAGCGTTGAACGGACAGGGGATGCAGATACGCAGTATTTT
TRBV7-9,NA,few,TRBJ2-3,CASRSTGTITPDTQYF,TGTGCCAGCAGGTCGACCGGGACGATAACCCCAGATACGCAGTATTTT
TRBV5-1,TRBD1,NA,TRBJ1-1,CASSLAPGTGGNTEAFF,TGCGCCAGCAGCTTGGCCCCAGGGACAGGTGGAAACACTGAAGCTTTCTTT
TRBV4-3,NA,few,TRBJ1-2,CASSQDTRSGADYGYTF,TGCGCCAGCAGCCAAGATACTCGATCGGGGGCAGACTATGGCTACACCTTC
TRBV20-1,NA,few,TRBJ1-5,CSARESNQPQHF,TGCAGTGCTAGGGAGAGCAATCAGCCCCAGCATTTT
TRBV7-2,TRBD1,NA,TRBJ1-1,CASSLDRAQGRDF,TGTGCCAGCAGCCTGGACAGGGCCCAAGGGCGGGACTTT
TRBV6-1,NA,NA,TRBJ2-1,CAASQVTDEQFF,TGTGCCGCATCACAGGTAACCGATGAGCAGTTCTTC
TRBV18,NA,few,TRBJ2-1,CASSYNWNEQFF,TGTGCCAGCTCATATAACTGGAATGAGCAGTTCTTC
TRBV27,NA,once,TRBJ2-7,CASSRGAGSSSYEQYF,TGTGCCAGCAGCAGGGGGGCAGGGTCGAGCTCCTACGAGCAGTACTTC
TRBV9,NA,NA,TRBJ2-2,CASSLPPQGRDTGELFF,TGTGCCAGCAGCCTCCCACCACAGGGTCGGGACACCGGGGAGCTGTTTTTT
TRBV10-3,TRBD2,NA,TRBJ2-3,CAISARLAGPLTDTQYF,TGTGCCATCAGTGCCCGACTAGCGGGGCCGCTCACAGATACGCAGTATTTT
TRBV19,NA,NA,TRBJ2-1,CASSITPRNNEQFF,TGTGCCAGTAGTATAACCCCCAGAAACAATGAGCAGTTCTTC